This TCR beta chain comes out of a study of T cells after yellow fever vaccination. Study context: Preparation used SMART-Seq v4 Ultra Low Input for the low-cell-number fractions. Study-level points and caveats: Bulk-population clonotypes that are abundant could appear as contaminants in FACS-sorted repertoires.

Trimming removed 4 bases from V and 5 bases from J; junction bases left unmatched: 10. There are 16 residues in the CDR3. The germline CDR1 and CDR2 sequences are SGHDT and YYEEEE. This clonotype was picked up many times. Its target is not known. TCRdb called the 5' RACE reads again in MiXCR, with one record for every CDR3 protein. The top ten hold under 20% of the sample, which has 200,000 to 300,000 distinct CDR3 sequences, about 3.5% seen once. This sequence was found in a man in his late teens or twenties who received the YFV17D yellow fever vaccine. Specimen: PBMCs, collected 15 days after the yellow fever booster vaccination. J is TRBJ2-2 and V is TRBV5-6, with 8 bases aligning to TRBD1. Here the CDR3 DNA reads TGTGCCAGCAGCCCTAAGGACAGGGATAAAACCGGGGAGCTGTTTTTT. Encoded protein: CASSPKDRDKTGELFF.